This TCR beta chain was sequenced for a study of T cells in localized non-small cell lung cancer. General study points: Across samples, adjacent lung featured a median roughly 60 of the top 100 tumor clones. Because researchers sequenced only one region of the tumor, heterogeneity is still possible. Higher blood T cell density went with longer overall survival. Compared with tumor, uninvolved adjacent lung displayed greater T cell clonality, ranking highest overall.

This clone was seen once. The antigen is undetermined. TCRdb's copy holds only in-frame clones and misses some; the assay was immunoSEQ multiplex PCR. Of about 76,000 clones listed, about 88% were seen once; the top ten hold 1.3%. V gave up 3 bases and J gave up 4 bases; unmatched junction bases: 9. This CDR3 comprises 16 residues. CDR1 and CDR2 from the germline V gene are SGDLS and YYNGEE. Sequences were derived from peripheral blood, sampled before any cancer treatment. The chain links TRBV9 to TRBJ2-2; TRBD1 matches at 7 bases. This clonotype originated in a female donor older than 55 with stage I lung adenocarcinoma. CDR3 nucleotides: TGTGCCAGCAGCGGAGACAGGGCCTCGGGCACCGGGGAGCTGTTTTTT. It translates to CASSGDRASGTGELFF.